This section outlines one T cell receptor (beta chain) sequence together with its context. Its recognized antigen is unknown. Coverage ceases 3 residues before the CDR3 finishes, and the germline J gene fills in the end. From the germline V gene, CDR1 is MNHNS and CDR2 is SASEGT. Trimming takes 3 bases from V and 6 bases from J, and the germline ends sit 11 bases apart. Including the terminal cysteine and phenylalanine, the CDR3 comprises 13 residues. The 30 bases shown cover part of the CDR3, and their frame starts at base 1. The data originate from a study of T cell clonality in common variable immunodeficiency (dated by TCRdb to the mid-2010s). What the research found in general, with its limitations: It was noted by the authors that sequencing of the repertoires of T cell subpopulations would be needed to clarify the cause of the increased clonality in CVID. Fewer TCRbeta clones were shared among CVID subjects than among healthy controls (p < 0.0001). Reportedly, TCRbeta sequences from CVID had fewer deletions and N-nucleotide insertions, and highly modified clones with 13 or more V deletions were absent from CVID. Even though DNA input was the same, control samples had an average of about 80,000 unique sequences each, compared with approximately 32,000 in CVID samples. Differences among patients in the CVID cohort limited the correlations between repertoire features and clinical complications. Compared with healthy controls, CVID subjects showed increased TCRbeta clonality (t-test p = 0.018), a feature most characteristic of about a third of subjects.

Diagnosis of CVID followed standard criteria, namely serum IgG, IgA and/or IgM below the normal range together with specific antibody deficiency. A total of about 44 subjects (around 15 female and some 30 male; age range about 9 to 64 years, mean age around 39) were included in the CVID group. Predominantly Caucasian heritage was noted among both the CVID patients and the healthy controls. At the time of study participation, every CVID subject had been on replacement immunoglobulin therapy for at least one year. At blood collection, none of the CVID subjects was ill or on immunomodulatory or immunosuppressive medication. Heparinized peripheral whole blood samples of roughly 5 to 9 ml were obtained from each donor. Genomic DNA from adults with common variable immune deficiency (CVID) and from healthy adult controls was used for sequencing of TCRbeta CDR3 repertoires. To isolate peripheral blood mononuclear cells, diluted blood was subjected to density centrifugation over Hypaque 1077 or Ficoll-Paque. Unsorted mononuclear cells served as the source of genomic DNA, which was extracted either by Qiagen column purification or by a centrifugation-based method.

For sequencing input, CVID and control samples contributed equivalent amounts of genomic DNA. For every sample, a 60 bp segment covering the rearranged TCRbeta CDR3 region was amplified and then sequenced. The immunoSEQ assay, a bias-corrected multiplex PCR combined with high-throughput sequencing, was used for TCRbeta amplification. The published analysis was carried out like this. Every unique nucleotide sequence counted as a clone and was annotated with V, D and J genes, copy number and frequency. Sequences were labeled productive if in frame, and non-productive if out of frame or containing stop codons. As previously described, Shannon's entropy was used to calculate clonality. Mean CDR3 Kyte-Doolittle hydropathy was derived from the predicted amino acid sequences of productive clones. Using the R hclust function, scaled V gene usage was clustered hierarchically with Manhattan distance and complete linkage. To assess clone sharing by CDR3 amino acid sequence, 12 repertoires per group were resampled over 100 rounds. The repertoires were screened for 55 to 75 published EBV-specific TCRbeta sequences and roughly 240 published CMV-specific TCRbeta sequences. Analysis left out a couple of CVID samples that produced under 10,000 sequences, so fewer than 50 CVID repertoires remained. Held by TCRdb, this immuneACCESS table contains in-frame sequences only and omits some clones. Under half of the omission traces to an unresolved V gene where checked; the cause of the rest is unknown. V and J calls and clone size are copied from that table; D and trimming were computed from the DNA. This sample includes 30,000 to 40,000 clones, and none of them was observed just once. The top ten clones comprise 5.5% to 7% of the sample.

The chain is encoded by TRBV6-1 joined to TRBJ1-1; the D segment cannot be called with confidence. The origin of this receptor is a human donor with common variable immunodeficiency. The sequencing input was peripheral blood mononuclear cells. CDR3 bases read: TGTGCCAGCAGTGATGACTATCGGCCTGAA. This gives the protein CASSDDYRPE. The complete CDR3 reads CASSDDYRPEAFF.